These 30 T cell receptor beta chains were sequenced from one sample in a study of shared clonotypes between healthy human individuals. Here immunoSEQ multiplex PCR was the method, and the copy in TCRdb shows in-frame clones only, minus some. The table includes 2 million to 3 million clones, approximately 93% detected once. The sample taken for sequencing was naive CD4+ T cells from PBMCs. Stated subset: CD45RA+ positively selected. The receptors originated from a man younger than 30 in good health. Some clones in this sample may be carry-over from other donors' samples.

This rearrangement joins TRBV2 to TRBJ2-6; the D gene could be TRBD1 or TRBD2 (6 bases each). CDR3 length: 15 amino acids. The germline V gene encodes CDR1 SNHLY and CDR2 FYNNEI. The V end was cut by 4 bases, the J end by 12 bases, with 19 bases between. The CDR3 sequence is CASSVQYIEGGVLTF. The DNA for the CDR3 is TGTGCCAGCAGTGTCCAATATATAGAGGGGGGCGTCCTGACTTTC.

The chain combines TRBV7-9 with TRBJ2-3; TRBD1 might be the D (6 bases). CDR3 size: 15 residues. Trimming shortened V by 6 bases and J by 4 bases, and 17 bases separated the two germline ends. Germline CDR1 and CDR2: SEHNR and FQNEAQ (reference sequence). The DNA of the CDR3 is TGTGCCAGCAGTCTACGACAGGAGAAAGCAGATACGCAGTATTTT. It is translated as CASSLRQEKADTQYF.

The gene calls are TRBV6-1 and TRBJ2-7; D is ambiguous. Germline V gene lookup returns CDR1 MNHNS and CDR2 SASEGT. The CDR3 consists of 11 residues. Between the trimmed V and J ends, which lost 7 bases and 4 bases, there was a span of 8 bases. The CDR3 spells CASIGRYEQYF. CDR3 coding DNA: TGTGCCAGCATCGGTAGATACGAGCAGTACTTC.

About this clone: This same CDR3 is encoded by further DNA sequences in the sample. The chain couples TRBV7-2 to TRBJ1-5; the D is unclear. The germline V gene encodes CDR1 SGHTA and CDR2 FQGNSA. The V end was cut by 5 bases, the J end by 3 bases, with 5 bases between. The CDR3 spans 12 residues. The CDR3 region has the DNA TGTGCCAGCAGCCCGCACAATCAGCCCCAGCATTTT. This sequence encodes CASSPHNQPQHF. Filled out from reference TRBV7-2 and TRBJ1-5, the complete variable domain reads GAGVSQSPSNKVTEKGKDVELRCDPISGHTALYWYRQSLGQGLEFLIYFQGNSAPDKSGLPSDRFSAERTGGSVSTLTIQRTQQEDSAVYLCASSPHNQPQHFGDGTRLSIL.

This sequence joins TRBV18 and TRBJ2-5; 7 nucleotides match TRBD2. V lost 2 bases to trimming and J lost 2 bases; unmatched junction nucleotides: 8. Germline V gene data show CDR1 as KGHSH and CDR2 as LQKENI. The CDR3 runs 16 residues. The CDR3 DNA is TGTGCCAGCTCACCAAATGGCGGGAGCGGGCAAGAGACCCAGTACTTC. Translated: CASSPNGGSGQETQYF.

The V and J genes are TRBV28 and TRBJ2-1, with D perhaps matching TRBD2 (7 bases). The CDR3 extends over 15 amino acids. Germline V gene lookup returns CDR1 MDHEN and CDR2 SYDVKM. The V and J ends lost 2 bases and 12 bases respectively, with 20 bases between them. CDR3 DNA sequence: TGTGCCAGCAGTTTAGGCCGGGGGGCCCTCCTCGGGCAGTTCTTC. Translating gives CASSLGRGALLGQFF.

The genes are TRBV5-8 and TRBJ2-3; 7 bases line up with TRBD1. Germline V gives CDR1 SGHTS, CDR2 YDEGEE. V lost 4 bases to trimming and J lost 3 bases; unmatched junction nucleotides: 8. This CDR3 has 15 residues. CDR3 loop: CASSPGTARTDTQYF. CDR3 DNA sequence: TGTGCCAGCAGCCCCGGGACAGCGAGGACAGATACGCAGTATTTT.

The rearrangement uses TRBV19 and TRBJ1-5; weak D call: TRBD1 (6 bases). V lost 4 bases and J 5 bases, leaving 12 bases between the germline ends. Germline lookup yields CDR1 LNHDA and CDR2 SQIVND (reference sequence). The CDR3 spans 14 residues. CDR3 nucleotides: TGTGCCAGTAGTACCAGGGGAGCGGATCAGCCCCAGCATTTT. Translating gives CASSTRGADQPQHF.

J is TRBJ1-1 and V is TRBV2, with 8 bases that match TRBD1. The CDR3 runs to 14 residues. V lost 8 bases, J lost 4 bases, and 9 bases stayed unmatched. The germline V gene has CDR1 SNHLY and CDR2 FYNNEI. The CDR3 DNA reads TGTGCCAGCGGTAGATCAGGGGGCAGCACTGAAGCTTTCTTT. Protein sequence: CASGRSGGSTEAFF.

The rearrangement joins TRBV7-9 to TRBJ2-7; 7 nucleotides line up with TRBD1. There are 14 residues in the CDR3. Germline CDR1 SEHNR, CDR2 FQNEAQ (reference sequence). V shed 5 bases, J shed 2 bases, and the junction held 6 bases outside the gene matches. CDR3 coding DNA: TGTGCCAGCAGCCGAGGACAGGCCGCCTACGAGCAGTACTTC. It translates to CASSRGQAAYEQYF.

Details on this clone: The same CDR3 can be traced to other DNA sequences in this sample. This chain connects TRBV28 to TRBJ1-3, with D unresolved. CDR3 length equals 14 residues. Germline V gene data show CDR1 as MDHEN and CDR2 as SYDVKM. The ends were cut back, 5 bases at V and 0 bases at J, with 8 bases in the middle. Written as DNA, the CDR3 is TGTGCCAGCAGTGCACAAAGCTCTGGAAACACCATATATTTT. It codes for CASSAQSSGNTIYF. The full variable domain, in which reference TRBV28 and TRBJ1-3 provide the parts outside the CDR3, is DVKVTQSSRYLVKRTGEKVFLECVQDMDHENMFWYRQDPGLGLRLIYFSYDVKMKEKGDIPEGYSVSREKKERFSLILESASTNQTSMYLCASSAQSSGNTIYFGEGSWLTVV.

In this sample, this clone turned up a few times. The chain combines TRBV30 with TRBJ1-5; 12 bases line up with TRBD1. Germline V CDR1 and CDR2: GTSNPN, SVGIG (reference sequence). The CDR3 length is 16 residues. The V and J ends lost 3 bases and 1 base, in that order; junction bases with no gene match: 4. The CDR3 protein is CAWRGQGARSNQPQHF. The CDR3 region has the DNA TGTGCCTGGAGGGGACAGGGGGCCCGAAGCAATCAGCCCCAGCATTTT.

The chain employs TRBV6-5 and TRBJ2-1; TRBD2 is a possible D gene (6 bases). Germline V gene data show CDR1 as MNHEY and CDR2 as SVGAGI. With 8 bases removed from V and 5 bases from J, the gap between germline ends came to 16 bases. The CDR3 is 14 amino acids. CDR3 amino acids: CASELREKDNEQFF. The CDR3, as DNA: TGTGCCAGCGAGCTCCGGGAGAAGGACAATGAGCAGTTCTTC.

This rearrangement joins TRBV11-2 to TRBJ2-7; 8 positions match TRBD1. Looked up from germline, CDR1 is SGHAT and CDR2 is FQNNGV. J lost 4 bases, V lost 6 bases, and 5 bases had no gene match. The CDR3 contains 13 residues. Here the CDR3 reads CASRQGQGYEQYF. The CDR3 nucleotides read TGTGCCAGCAGACAAGGACAGGGTTACGAGCAGTACTTC.

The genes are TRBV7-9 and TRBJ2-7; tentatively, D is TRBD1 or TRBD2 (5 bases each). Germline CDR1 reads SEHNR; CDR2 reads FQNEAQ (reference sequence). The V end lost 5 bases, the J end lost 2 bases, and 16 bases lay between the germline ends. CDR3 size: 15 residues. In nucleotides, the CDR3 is TGTGCCAGCAGCACCCCCCGGGACGCTCCCTACGAGCAGTACTTC. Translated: CASSTPRDAPYEQYF.

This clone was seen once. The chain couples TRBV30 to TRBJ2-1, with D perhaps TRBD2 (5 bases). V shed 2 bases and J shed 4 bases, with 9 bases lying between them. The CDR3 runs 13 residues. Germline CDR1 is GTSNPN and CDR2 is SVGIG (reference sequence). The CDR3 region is CAWSIGVYNEQFF. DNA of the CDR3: TGTGCCTGGAGTATCGGGGTTTACAATGAGCAGTTCTTC.

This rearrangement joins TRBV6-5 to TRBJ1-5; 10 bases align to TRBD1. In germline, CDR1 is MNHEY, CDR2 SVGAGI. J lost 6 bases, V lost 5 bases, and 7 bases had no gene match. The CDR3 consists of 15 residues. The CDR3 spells CASSPGTGESQPQHF. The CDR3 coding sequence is TGTGCCAGCAGTCCCGGGACAGGGGAAAGTCAGCCCCAGCATTTT.

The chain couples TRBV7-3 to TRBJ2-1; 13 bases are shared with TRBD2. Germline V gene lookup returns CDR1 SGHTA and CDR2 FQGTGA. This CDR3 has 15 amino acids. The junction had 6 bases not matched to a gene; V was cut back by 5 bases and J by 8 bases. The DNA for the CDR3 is TGTGCCAGCAGCACTGGACTAGCGGGAGTGGATGAGCAGTTCTTC. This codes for CASSTGLAGVDEQFF. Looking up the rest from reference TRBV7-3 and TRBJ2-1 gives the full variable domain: GAGVSQTPSNKVTEKGKYVELRCDPISGHTALYWYRQSLGQGPEFLIYFQGTGAADDSGLPNDRFFAVRPEGSVSTLKIQRTERGDSAVYLCASSTGLAGVDEQFFGPGTRLTVL.

CDR3 nucleotide sequence: TGTGCCAGCAGTGTGGGGCTAACCACGAACTACGAGCAGTACTTC. Translating it yields CASSVGLTTNYEQYF. The chain recombines TRBV2 with TRBJ2-7; D perhaps matches TRBD1 (5 bases). Germline CDR1 is SNHLY and CDR2 is FYNNEI. This CDR3 comprises 15 residues. V was cut by 4 bases and J by 3 bases, with 16 bases left in between. Supplemented by reference TRBV2 and TRBJ2-7, the full variable domain reads EPEVTQTPSHQVTQMGQEVILRCVPISNHLYFYWYRQILGQKVEFLVSFYNNEISEKSEIFDDQFSVERPDGSNFTLKIRSTKLEDSAMYFCASSVGLTTNYEQYFGPGTRLTVT.

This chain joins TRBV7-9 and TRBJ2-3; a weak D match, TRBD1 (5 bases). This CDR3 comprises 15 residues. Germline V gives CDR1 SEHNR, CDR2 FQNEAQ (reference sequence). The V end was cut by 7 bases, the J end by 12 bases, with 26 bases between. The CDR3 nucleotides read TGTGCCAGCACCCACGGTTCTTTGGGGCAGGGATTACAGTATTTT. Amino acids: CASTHGSLGQGLQYF.

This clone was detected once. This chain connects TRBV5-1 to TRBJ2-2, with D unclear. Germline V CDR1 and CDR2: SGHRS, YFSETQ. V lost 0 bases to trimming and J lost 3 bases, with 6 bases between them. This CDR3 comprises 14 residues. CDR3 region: CASSLAQYTGELFF. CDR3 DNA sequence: TGCGCCAGCAGCTTGGCCCAGTACACCGGGGAGCTGTTTTTT.

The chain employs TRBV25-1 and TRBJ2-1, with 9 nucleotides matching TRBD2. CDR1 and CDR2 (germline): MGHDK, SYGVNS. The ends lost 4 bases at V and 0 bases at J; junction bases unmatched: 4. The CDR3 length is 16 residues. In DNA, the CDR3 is TGTGCCAGCAGTGGACTAGCGGCTAGCTCCTACAATGAGCAGTTCTTC. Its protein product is CASSGLAASSYNEQFF.

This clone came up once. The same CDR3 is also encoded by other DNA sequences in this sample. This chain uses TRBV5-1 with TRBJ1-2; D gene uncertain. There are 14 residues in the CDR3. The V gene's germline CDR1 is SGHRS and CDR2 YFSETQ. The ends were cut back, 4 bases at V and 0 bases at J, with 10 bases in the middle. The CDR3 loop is CASSHGQTNYGYTF. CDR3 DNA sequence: TGCGCCAGCAGCCACGGGCAGACTAACTATGGCTACACCTTC.

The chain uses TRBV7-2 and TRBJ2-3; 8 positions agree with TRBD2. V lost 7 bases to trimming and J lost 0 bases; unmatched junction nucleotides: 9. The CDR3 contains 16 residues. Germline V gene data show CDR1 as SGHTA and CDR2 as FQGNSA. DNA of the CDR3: TGTGCCAGCACCATATATACTAGCGGAAGCACAGATACGCAGTATTTT. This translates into CASTIYTSGSTDTQYF.

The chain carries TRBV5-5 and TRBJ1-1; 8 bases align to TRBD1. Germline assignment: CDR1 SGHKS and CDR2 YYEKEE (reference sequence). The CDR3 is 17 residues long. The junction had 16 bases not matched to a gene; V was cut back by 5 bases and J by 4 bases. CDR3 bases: TGTGCCAGCAGGCAACCAGTCCAGACAGGGGAGAGCACTGAAGCTTTCTTT. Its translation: CASRQPVQTGESTEAFF.

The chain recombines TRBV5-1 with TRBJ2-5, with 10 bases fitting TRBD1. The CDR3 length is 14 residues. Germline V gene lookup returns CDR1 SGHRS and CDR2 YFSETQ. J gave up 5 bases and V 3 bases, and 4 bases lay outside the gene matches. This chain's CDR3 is CASSWGQGPETQYF. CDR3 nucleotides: TGCGCCAGCAGCTGGGGACAGGGGCCGGAGACCCAGTACTTC.

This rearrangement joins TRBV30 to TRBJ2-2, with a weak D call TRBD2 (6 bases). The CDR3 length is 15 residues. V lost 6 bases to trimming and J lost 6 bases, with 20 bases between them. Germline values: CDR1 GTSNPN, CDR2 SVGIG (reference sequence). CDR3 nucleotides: TGTGCCTGCTCCCCTAGGACTATCTCCTCCGGGGAGCTGTTTTTT. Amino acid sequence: CACSPRTISSGELFF.

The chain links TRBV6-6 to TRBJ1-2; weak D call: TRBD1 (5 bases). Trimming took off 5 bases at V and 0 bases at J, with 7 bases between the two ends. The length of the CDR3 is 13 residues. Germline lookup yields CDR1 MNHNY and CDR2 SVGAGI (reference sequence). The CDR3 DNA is TGTGCCAGCAGTGACAGAGCTAACTATGGCTACACCTTC. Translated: CASSDRANYGYTF.

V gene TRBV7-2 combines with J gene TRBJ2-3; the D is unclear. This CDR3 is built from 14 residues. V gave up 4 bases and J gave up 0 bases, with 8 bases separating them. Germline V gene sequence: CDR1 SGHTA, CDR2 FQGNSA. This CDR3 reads CASSYLTSTDTQYF. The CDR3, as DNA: TGTGCCAGCAGCTATTTGACTAGCACAGATACGCAGTATTTT.

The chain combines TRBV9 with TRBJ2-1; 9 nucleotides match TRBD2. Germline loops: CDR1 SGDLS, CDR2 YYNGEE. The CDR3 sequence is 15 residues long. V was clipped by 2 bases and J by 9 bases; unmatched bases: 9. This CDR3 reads CASSVESVAGAEQFF. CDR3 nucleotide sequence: TGTGCCAGCAGCGTCGAATCGGTAGCGGGAGCTGAGCAGTTCTTC.